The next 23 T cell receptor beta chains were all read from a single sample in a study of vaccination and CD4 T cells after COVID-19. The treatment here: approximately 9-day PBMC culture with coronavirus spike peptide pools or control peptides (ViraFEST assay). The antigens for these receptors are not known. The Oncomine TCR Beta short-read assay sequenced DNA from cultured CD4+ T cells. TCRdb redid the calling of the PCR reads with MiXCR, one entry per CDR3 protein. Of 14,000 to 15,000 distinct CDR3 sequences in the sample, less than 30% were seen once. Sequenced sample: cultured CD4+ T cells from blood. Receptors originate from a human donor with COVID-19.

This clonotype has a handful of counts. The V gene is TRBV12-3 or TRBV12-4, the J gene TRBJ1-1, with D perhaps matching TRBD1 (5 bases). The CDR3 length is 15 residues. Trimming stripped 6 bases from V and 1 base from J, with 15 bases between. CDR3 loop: CASRARDAGNTEAFF. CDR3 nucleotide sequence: TGTGCCAGCAGGGCAAGGGACGCCGGGAACACTGAAGCTTTCTTT.

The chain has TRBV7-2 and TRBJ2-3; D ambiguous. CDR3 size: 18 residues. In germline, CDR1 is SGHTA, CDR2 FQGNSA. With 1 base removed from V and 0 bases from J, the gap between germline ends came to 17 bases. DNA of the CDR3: TGTGCCAGCAGCTTAGTAATCCCTTCCGGTACTAGCACAGATACGCAGTATTTT. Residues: CASSLVIPSGTSTDTQYF. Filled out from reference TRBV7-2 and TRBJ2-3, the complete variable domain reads GAGVSQSPSNKVTEKGKDVELRCDPISGHTALYWYRQSLGQGLEFLIYFQGNSAPDKSGLPSDRFSAERTGGSVSTLTIQRTQQEDSAVYLCASSLVIPSGTSTDTQYFGPGTRLTVL.

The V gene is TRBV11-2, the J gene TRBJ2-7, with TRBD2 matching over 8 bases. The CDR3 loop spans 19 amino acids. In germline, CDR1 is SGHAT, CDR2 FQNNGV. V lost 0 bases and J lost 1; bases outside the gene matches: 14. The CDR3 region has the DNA TGTGCCAGCAGCTTAGAAGAGCGGGGGCCAAAAATCCCATCCTACGAGCAGTACTTC. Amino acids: CASSLEERGPKIPSYEQYF.

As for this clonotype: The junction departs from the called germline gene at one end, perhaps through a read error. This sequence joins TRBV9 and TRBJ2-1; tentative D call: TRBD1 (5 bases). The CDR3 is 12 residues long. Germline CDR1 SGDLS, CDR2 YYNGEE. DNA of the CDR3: TGTGCCTGCAGGGTGGTCGGCAATGAGCAGTTCTTC. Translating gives CACRVVGNEQFF.

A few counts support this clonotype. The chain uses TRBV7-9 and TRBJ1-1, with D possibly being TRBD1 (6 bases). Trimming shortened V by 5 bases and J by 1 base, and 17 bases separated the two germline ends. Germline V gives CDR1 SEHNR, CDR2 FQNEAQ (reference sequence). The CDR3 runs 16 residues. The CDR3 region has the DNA TGTGCCAGCAGCCCTCGGGGGGGCGCGGGGAACACTGAAGCTTTCTTT. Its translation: CASSPRGGAGNTEAFF.

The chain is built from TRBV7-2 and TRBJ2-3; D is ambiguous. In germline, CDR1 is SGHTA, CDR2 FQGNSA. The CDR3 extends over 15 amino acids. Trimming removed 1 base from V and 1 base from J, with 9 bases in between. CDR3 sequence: CASSLGGKRTDTQYF. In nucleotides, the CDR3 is TGTGCCAGCAGCTTAGGGGGAAAACGCACAGATACGCAGTATTTT.

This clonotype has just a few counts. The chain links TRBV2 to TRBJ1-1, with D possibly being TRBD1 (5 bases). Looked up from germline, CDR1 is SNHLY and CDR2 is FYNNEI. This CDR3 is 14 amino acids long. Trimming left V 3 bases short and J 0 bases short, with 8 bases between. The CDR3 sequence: CASSERGMNTEAFF. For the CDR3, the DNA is TGTGCCAGCAGTGAGCGGGGGATGAACACTGAAGCTTTCTTT.

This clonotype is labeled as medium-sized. The chain's CDR3 is CASSYRQGASYGYTF. DNA for the CDR3: TGTGCCAGCAGTTACCGACAGGGGGCCTCCTATGGCTACACCTTC. The chain joins TRBV6-5 to TRBJ1-2; 10 nucleotides match TRBD1. The CDR3 sequence is 15 residues long. Germline-derived CDR1 and CDR2 are MNHEY and SVGAGI. V lost 2 bases to trimming and J lost 4 bases; unmatched junction nucleotides: 4.

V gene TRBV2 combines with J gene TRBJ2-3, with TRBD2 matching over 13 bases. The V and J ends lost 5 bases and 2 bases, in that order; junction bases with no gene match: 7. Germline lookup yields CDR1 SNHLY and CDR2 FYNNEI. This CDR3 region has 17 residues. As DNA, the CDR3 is TGTGCCAGCAGTCAACGACTAGCGGGGGGTTTCACAGATACGCAGTATTTT. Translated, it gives CASSQRLAGGFTDTQYF.

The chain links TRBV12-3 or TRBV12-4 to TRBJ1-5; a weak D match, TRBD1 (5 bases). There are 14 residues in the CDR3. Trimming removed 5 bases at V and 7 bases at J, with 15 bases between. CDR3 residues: CASSPIDRNQPQHF. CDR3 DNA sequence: TGTGCCAGCAGTCCCATTGACAGAAACCAGCCCCAGCATTTT.

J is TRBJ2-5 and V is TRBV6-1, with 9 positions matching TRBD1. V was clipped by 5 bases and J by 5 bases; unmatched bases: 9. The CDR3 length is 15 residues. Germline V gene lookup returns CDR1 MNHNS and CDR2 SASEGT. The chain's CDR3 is CASSPDRGRTETQYF. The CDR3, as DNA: TGTGCCAGCAGTCCTGACAGGGGGAGAACGGAGACCCAGTACTTC.

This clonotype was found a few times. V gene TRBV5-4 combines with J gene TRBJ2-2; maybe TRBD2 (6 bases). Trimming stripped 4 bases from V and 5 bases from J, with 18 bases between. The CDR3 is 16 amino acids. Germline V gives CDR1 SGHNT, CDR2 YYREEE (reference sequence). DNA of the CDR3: TGTGCCAGCAGCCCGCCGGGGCGGGGACGAACCGGGGAGCTGTTTTTT. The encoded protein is CASSPPGRGRTGELFF.

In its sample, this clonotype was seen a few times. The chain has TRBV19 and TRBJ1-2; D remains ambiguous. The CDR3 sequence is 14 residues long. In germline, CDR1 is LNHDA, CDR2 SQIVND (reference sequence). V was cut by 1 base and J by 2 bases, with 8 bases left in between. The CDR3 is CASSIGSANYGYTF. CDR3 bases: TGTGCCAGTAGTATAGGGAGTGCAAACTATGGCTACACCTTC.

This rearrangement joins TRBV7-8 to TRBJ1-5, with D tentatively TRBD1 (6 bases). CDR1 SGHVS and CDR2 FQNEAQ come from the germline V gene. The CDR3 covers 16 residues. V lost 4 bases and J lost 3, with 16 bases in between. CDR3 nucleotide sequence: TGTGCCAGCAGCTCAGGTTCGCAGGGGATCAATCAGCCCCAGCATTTT. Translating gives CASSSGSQGINQPQHF.

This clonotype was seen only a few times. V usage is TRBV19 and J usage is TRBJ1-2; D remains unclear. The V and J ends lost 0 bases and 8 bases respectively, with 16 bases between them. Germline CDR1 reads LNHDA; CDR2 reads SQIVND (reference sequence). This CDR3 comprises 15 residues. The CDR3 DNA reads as TGTGCCAGTAGTATAGATTCCCGACGCGGGAGAGGCTACACCTTC. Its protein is CASSIDSRRGRGYTF.

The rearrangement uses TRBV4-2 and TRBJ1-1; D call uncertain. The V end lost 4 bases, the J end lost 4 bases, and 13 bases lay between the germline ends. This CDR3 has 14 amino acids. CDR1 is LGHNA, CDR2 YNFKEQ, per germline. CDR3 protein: CASSLVWPPTEAFF. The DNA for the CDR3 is TGTGCCAGCAGCCTCGTCTGGCCCCCCACTGAAGCTTTCTTT.

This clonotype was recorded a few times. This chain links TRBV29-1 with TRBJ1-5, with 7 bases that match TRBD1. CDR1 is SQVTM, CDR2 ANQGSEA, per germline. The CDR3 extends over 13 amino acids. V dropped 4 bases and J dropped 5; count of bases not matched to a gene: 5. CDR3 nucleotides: TGCAGCGTTGGGAAGGGGGCCGATCAGCCCCAGCATTTT. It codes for CSVGKGADQPQHF.

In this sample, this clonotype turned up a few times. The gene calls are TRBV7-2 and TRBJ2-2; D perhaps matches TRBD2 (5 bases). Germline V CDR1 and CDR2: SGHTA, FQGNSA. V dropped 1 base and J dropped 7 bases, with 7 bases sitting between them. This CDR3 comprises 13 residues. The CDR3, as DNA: TGTGCCAGCAGCTTAGTTGAGGGCGGGGAGCTGTTTTTT. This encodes CASSLVEGGELFF.

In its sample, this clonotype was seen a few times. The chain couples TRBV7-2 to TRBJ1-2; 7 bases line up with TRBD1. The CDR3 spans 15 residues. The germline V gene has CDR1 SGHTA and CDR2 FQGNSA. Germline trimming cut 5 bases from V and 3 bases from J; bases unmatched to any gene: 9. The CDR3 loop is CASSQRQGKDYGYTF. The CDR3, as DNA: TGTGCCAGCAGCCAGCGACAGGGTAAAGACTATGGCTACACCTTC.

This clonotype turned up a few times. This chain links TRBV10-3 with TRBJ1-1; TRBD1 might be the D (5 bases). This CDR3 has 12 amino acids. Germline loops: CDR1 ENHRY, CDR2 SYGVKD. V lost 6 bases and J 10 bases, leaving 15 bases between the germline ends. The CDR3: CAIRDHGGGAFF. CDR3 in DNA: TGTGCCATCAGGGACCATGGGGGGGGAGCTTTCTTT.

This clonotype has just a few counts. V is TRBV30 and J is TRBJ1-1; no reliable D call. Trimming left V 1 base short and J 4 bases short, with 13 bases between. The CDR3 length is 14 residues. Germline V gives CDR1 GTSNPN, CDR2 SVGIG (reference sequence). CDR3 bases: TGTGCCTGGAGTGCCGGGGTTGGAGGCACTGAAGCTTTCTTT. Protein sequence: CAWSAGVGGTEAFF.

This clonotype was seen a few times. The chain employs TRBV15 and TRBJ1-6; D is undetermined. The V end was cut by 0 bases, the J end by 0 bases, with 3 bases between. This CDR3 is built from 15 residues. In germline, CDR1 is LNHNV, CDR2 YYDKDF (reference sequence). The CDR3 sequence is CATSRDGSYNSPLHF. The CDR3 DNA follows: TGTGCCACCAGCAGAGATGGCTCCTATAATTCACCCCTCCACTTT.

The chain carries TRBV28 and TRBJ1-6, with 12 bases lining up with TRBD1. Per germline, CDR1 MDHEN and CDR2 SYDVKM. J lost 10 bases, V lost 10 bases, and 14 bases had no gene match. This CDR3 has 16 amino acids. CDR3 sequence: CATAKSGTGGRSPLHF. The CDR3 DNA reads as TGTGCCACTGCAAAGTCCGGGACAGGGGGCAGGTCACCCCTCCACTTT. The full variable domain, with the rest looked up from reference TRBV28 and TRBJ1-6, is DVKVTQSSRYLVKRTGEKVFLECVQDMDHENMFWYRQDPGLGLRLIYFSYDVKMKEKGDIPEGYSVSREKKERFSLILESASTNQTSMYLCATAKSGTGGRSPLHFGNGTRLTVT.